This T cell receptor beta chain stems from a study of blood T cell repertoires in COVID-19. CDR1 is MGHRA and CDR2 is YSYEKL in the germline V gene. Between the trimmed V and J ends, which lost 1 base and 10 bases, there was a span of 14 bases. The CDR3 covers 15 residues. Using immunoSEQ multiplex PCR, the repertoire was profiled, and TCRdb retains in-frame clones only, with some absent. The table includes roughly 220,000 clones, 65% to 90% detected once. The origin of this receptor is a middle-aged woman with acute COVID-19. This sequence joins TRBV4-1 and TRBJ1-6; TRBD1 might be the D (6 bases). The specimen sequenced was PBMCs or T cells enriched from blood (not recorded which). The CDR3 loop is CASSQVGGSGSPLHF. CDR3 sequence (DNA): TGCGCCAGCAGCCAAGTAGGGGGATCAGGCTCACCCCTCCACTTT.